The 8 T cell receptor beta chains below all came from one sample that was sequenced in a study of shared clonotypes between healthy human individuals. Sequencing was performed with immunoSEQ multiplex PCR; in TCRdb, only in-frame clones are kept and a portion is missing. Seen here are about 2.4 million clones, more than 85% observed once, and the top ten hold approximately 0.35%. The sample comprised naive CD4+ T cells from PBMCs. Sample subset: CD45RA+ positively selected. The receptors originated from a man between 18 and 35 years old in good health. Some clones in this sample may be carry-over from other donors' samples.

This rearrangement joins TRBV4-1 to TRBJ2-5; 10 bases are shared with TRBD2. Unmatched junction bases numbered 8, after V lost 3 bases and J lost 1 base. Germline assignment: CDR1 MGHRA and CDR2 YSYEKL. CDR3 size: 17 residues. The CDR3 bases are TGCGCCAGCAGCCACCTAATCGCTAGCGGGGGCCAAGAGACCCAGTACTTC. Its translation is CASSHLIASGGQETQYF.

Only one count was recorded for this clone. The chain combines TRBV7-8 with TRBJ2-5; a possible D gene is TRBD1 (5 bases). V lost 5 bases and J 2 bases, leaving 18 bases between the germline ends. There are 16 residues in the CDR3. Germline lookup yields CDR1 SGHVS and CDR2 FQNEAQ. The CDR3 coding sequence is TGTGCCAGCAGCACTGCCAGGCAGGGTCCTCAAGAGACCCAGTACTTC. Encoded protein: CASSTARQGPQETQYF.

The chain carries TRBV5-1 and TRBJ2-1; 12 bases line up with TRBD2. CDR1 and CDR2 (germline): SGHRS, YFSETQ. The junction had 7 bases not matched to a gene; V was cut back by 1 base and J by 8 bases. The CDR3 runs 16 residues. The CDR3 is CASSLQLAGGPHEQFF. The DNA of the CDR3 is TGCGCCAGCAGCTTGCAGCTAGCGGGAGGGCCTCATGAGCAGTTCTTC.

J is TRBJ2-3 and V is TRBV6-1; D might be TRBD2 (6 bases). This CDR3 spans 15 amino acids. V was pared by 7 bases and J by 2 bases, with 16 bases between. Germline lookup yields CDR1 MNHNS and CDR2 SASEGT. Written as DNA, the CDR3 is TGTGCCAGCAAACCCCGGGACTCTCTCACAGATACGCAGTATTTT. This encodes CASKPRDSLTDTQYF.

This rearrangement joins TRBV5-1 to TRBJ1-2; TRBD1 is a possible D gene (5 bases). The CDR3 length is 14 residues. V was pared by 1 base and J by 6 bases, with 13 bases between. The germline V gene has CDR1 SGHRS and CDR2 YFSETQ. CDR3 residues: CASSLTWGLDGYTF. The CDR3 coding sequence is TGCGCCAGCAGCTTGACGTGGGGGTTGGATGGCTACACCTTC.

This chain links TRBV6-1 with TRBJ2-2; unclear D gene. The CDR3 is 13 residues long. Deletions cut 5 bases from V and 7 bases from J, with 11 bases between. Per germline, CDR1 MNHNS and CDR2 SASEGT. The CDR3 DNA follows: TGTGCCAGCAGTTCCCGAAGTCTCGGGGAGCTGTTTTTT. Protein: CASSSRSLGELFF.

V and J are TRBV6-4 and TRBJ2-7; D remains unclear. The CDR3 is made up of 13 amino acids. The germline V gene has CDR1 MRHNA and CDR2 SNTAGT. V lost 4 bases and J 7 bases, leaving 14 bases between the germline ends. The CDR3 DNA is TGTGCCAGCAGTGCCCACCCGCAGCAAGAGCAGTACTTC. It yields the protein CASSAHPQQEQYF.

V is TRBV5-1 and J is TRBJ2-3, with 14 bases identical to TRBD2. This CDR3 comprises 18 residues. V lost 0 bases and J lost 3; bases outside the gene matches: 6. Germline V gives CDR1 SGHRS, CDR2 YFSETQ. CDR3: CASSLAGTSGRGTDTQYF. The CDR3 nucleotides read TGCGCCAGCAGCTTGGCCGGGACTAGCGGGAGAGGAACAGATACGCAGTATTTT.